This passage covers 26 T cell receptor beta chains from one sample sequenced in a study of T cell changes during pregnancy in multiple sclerosis. Clones were read by immunoSEQ multiplex PCR, and TCRdb kept only the in-frame ones, dropping some. Among about 23,000 clones listed, about 90% were seen once. The source was CD8+ T cells from peripheral blood mononuclear cells, collected after pregnancy. The source of these receptors is a female donor with multiple sclerosis, enrolled in a pregnancy study.

This clone appeared once. The chain is built from TRBV28 and TRBJ2-7; TRBD2 agrees at 7 bases. This CDR3 comprises 14 residues. The V gene's germline CDR1 is MDHEN and CDR2 SYDVKM. V gave up 2 bases and J gave up 5 bases; unmatched junction bases: 6. CDR3 amino acids: CASSLRGSPNEQYF. CDR3 bases: TGTGCCAGCAGTTTACGCGGGAGCCCCAACGAGCAGTACTTC.

Comment on this clone: The sample carries other DNA sequences with the same CDR3. The chain is built from TRBV6-5 and TRBJ1-2; D call uncertain. The CDR3 is made up of 15 amino acids. CDR1 and CDR2 from the germline V gene are MNHEY and SVGAGI. The ends were cut back, 5 bases at V and 0 bases at J, with 13 bases in the middle. The chain's CDR3 is CASSQLEGSNYGYTF. CDR3 in DNA: TGTGCCAGCAGTCAGTTAGAGGGATCTAACTATGGCTACACCTTC.

The V call is TRBV4-1, the J call TRBJ1-5, with D possibly matching TRBD1 (5 bases). Looked up from germline, CDR1 is MGHRA and CDR2 is YSYEKL. The CDR3 spans 14 residues. Trimming stripped 3 bases from V and 5 bases from J, with 11 bases between. CDR3 residues: CASSHREGDQPQHF. CDR3 DNA: TGCGCCAGCAGCCACAGAGAAGGGGATCAGCCCCAGCATTTT.

The chain joins TRBV7-9 to TRBJ1-2; D not certain. The germline V gene encodes CDR1 SEHNR and CDR2 FQNEAQ (reference sequence). CDR3 length equals 13 residues. V lost 1 base, J lost 4 bases, and 7 bases lay in between. In DNA, the CDR3 is TGTGCCAGCAGCTTAGGGCTCCCCTATGGCTACACCTTC. Its protein product is CASSLGLPYGYTF. Full variable domain (outside the CDR3, taken from reference TRBV7-9 and TRBJ1-2): DTGVSQNPRHKITKRGQNVTFRCDPISEHNRLYWYRQTLGQGPEFLTYFQNEAQLEKSRLLSDRFSAERPKGSFSTLEIQRTEQGDSAMYLCASSLGLPYGYTFGSGTRLTVV.

CDR3 protein: CASSGDGRAAAKLFF. CDR3 nucleotide sequence: TGTGCCAGCAGCGGCGATGGCAGGGCCGCGGCTAAACTGTTTTTT. This chain connects TRBV9 to TRBJ1-4, with D tentatively TRBD1 (5 bases). CDR3 length: 15 residues. Germline V gene data show CDR1 as SGDLS and CDR2 as YYNGEE. Trimming cost V 3 bases and J 11 bases, with 20 bases left between them.

V is TRBV2 and J is TRBJ1-1; D not certain. The CDR3 consists of 13 residues. V was shortened by 1 base and J by 6 bases, with 9 bases between the two germline ends. Germline CDR1 SNHLY, CDR2 FYNNEI. The CDR3 sequence: CASSEVVVPEAFF. The CDR3 DNA follows: TGTGCCAGCAGTGAAGTAGTAGTGCCTGAAGCTTTCTTT. The full variable domain, its missing parts supplied by reference TRBV2 and TRBJ1-1, is EPEVTQTPSHQVTQMGQEVILRCVPISNHLYFYWYRQILGQKVEFLVSFYNNEISEKSEIFDDQFSVERPDGSNFTLKIRSTKLEDSAMYFCASSEVVVPEAFFGQGTRLTVV.

This chain uses TRBV7-2 with TRBJ2-3; possible D gene TRBD2, 7 bases. Trimming took off 2 bases at V and 3 bases at J, with 15 bases between the two ends. Germline assignment: CDR1 SGHTA and CDR2 FQGNSA. CDR3 length: 16 amino acids. This CDR3 reads CASSLWGGGGTDTQYF. CDR3 DNA sequence: TGTGCCAGCAGCTTATGGGGCGGGGGCGGTACAGATACGCAGTATTTT.

This clone was detected once. V gene TRBV23-1 combines with J gene TRBJ1-4; 7 bases are shared with TRBD1. TRBV23-1 is noted as an ORF with a role that remains uncertain. The CDR3 sequence is 10 residues long. With V trimmed by 9 bases and J by 8 bases, 0 bases remained unmatched. CDR3 sequence: CARTGEKLFF. In DNA, the CDR3 is TGCGCCAGGACAGGGGAAAAACTGTTTTTT.

The J gene is TRBJ1-1, the V gene TRBV25-1, with unresolved D. The CDR3 is 13 residues long. The V end lost 4 bases, the J end lost 9 bases, and 15 bases lay between the germline ends. Looked up from germline, CDR1 is MGHDK and CDR2 is SYGVNS. As DNA, the CDR3 is TGTGCCAGCAGTGCATCCCTGAGATCTAAAGCTTTCTTT. Translated, it gives CASSASLRSKAFF.

The chain couples TRBV9 to TRBJ1-2, with TRBD1 matching 8 bases. The CDR3 runs 15 residues. V trimming: 2 bases; J trimming: 2 bases; junction bases outside the gene matches: 5. Germline V gene data show CDR1 as SGDLS and CDR2 as YYNGEE. Here the CDR3 reads CASSVGQGINYGYTF. CDR3 sequence (DNA): TGTGCCAGCAGCGTCGGACAGGGAATAAACTATGGCTACACCTTC.

CDR3 DNA: TGCAGCGTTGATCCCCAACCGGGGGGCTACACCTTC. Translated: CSVDPQPGGYTF. V gene TRBV29-1 combines with J gene TRBJ1-2; no definite D call. V was trimmed by 3 bases and J by 8 bases, leaving 13 bases between them. CDR1 SQVTM and CDR2 ANQGSEA come from the germline V gene. There are 12 residues in the CDR3.

The chain is built from TRBV5-1 and TRBJ1-2; D is unclear. V lost 0 bases to trimming and J lost 8 bases, with 8 bases between them. Germline V gene data show CDR1 as SGHRS and CDR2 as YFSETQ. The CDR3 runs to 12 residues. The CDR3 loop reads CASSLGSRGYTF. The CDR3 DNA is TGCGCCAGCAGCTTGGGTAGTAGAGGCTACACCTTC.

This chain uses TRBV19 with TRBJ2-1; D gene uncertain. Germline CDR1 LNHDA, CDR2 SQIVND (reference sequence). This CDR3 has 15 amino acids. The germline V and J ends were trimmed by 7 bases and 0 bases, with 13 bases remaining between them. CDR3 loop: CASKPTPRSYNEQFF. In nucleotides, the CDR3 is TGTGCCAGTAAACCAACCCCGCGCTCCTACAATGAGCAGTTCTTC. Complete variable domain (other parts from reference TRBV19 and TRBJ2-1): DGGITQSPKYLFRKEGQNVTLSCEQNLNHDAMYWYRQDPGQGLRLIYYSQIVNDFQKGDIAEGYSVSREKKESFPLTVTSAQKNPTAFYLCASKPTPRSYNEQFFGPGTRLTVL.

The chain employs TRBV28 and TRBJ1-3, with a tentative D call TRBD1 (5 bases). V lost 3 bases to trimming and J lost 2 bases, with 14 bases between them. The CDR3 loop spans 16 amino acids. Germline CDR1 reads MDHEN; CDR2 reads SYDVKM. DNA for the CDR3: TGTGCCAGCAGTTTGCCGGGGGGAGGTACTGGAAACACCATATATTTT. This encodes CASSLPGGGTGNTIYF.

The chain uses TRBV7-9 and TRBJ2-5; perhaps TRBD1 as D (6 bases). V lost 1 base to trimming and J lost 5 bases, with 11 bases between them. Germline CDR1 reads SEHNR; CDR2 reads FQNEAQ (reference sequence). CDR3 length equals 14 residues. Here the CDR3 reads CASSLGDNRETQYF. The CDR3 region has the DNA TGTGCCAGCAGCTTAGGGGACAATCGGGAGACCCAGTACTTC.

The gene calls are TRBV5-4 and TRBJ1-1, with TRBD1 identical over 10 bases. Germline CDR1 SGHNT, CDR2 YYREEE (reference sequence). The CDR3 contains 15 residues. The ends lost 0 bases at V and 8 bases at J; junction bases unmatched: 7. CDR3: CASSLGGTGAGEAFF. The CDR3 region has the DNA TGTGCCAGCAGCTTGGGTGGGACAGGGGCGGGAGAAGCTTTCTTT.

This clone is medium-sized. The rearrangement joins TRBV10-3 to TRBJ2-7, with 14 bases aligning to TRBD2. There are 17 residues in the CDR3. Germline values: CDR1 ENHRY, CDR2 SYGVKD. V lost 0 bases to trimming and J lost 6 bases; unmatched junction nucleotides: 7. The chain's CDR3 is CAISESLGTSGRGEQYF. CDR3 nucleotide sequence: TGTGCCATCAGTGAGTCCCTGGGGACTAGCGGGAGAGGCGAGCAGTACTTC.

V is TRBV29-1 and J is TRBJ1-2; 7 bases agree with TRBD1. Trimming cost V 1 base and J 2 bases; bases outside gene matches: 13. Germline values: CDR1 SQVTM, CDR2 ANQGSEA. The CDR3 extends over 17 amino acids. CDR3 in DNA: TGCAGCGTTGAAGCGGAATATGATCAGGGGGGCAACTATGGCTACACCTTC. Translated: CSVEAEYDQGGNYGYTF.

This clone showed up just a few times. J is TRBJ1-5 and V is TRBV5-4; 11 nucleotides align to TRBD1. CDR3 length: 17 amino acids. J gave up 6 bases and V 4 bases, and 12 bases lay outside the gene matches. CDR1 is SGHNT and CDR2 is YYREEE in the germline V gene (reference sequence). CDR3 DNA: TGTGCCAGCAGCCCCTTGGCGACCGGGACAGGGGGTCAGCCCCAGCATTTT. It yields the protein CASSPLATGTGGQPQHF.

The V and J genes are TRBV30 and TRBJ1-2; 10 bases fit TRBD1. V trimming: 4 bases; J trimming: 8 bases; junction bases outside the gene matches: 10. CDR1 is GTSNPN, CDR2 SVGIG, per germline (reference sequence). CDR3 length: 14 amino acids. CDR3 nucleotide sequence: TGTGCCTGGACGAATACCGGGACAGGGGACGGCTACACCTTC. This sequence encodes CAWTNTGTGDGYTF.

V and J are TRBV4-1 and TRBJ2-7; 7 nucleotides agree with TRBD1. Trimming took 0 bases from V and 6 from J; bases not matched to a gene: 2. CDR3 size: 13 residues. Germline CDR1 is MGHRA and CDR2 is YSYEKL. CDR3 nucleotides: TGCGCCAGCAGCCAAGAACCAGGGGGCGAGCAGTACTTC. It encodes CASSQEPGGEQYF.

In its sample, this clone was seen a few times. The genes are TRBV27 and TRBJ2-5, with 10 bases lining up with TRBD2. Germline-derived CDR1 and CDR2 are MNHEY and SMNVEV (reference sequence). This CDR3 has 17 residues. Trimming cost V 6 bases and J 4 bases; bases outside gene matches: 14. This chain's CDR3 is CASSPSSGSFLVETQYF. The CDR3, as DNA: TGTGCCAGCAGCCCCTCTAGCGGGAGTTTCTTGGTAGAGACCCAGTACTTC.

The chain joins TRBV4-3 to TRBJ2-5, with 9 bases lining up with TRBD1. Germline trimming cut 0 bases from V and 4 bases from J; bases unmatched to any gene: 0. This CDR3 spans 14 amino acids. Germline loops: CDR1 LGHNA, CDR2 YSLEER. As DNA, the CDR3 is TGCGCCAGCAGCCAAGAGGACAGGGGAGAGACCCAGTACTTC. It encodes CASSQEDRGETQYF.

The chain combines TRBV6-1 with TRBJ2-5, with a tentative D call TRBD1 (6 bases). V lost 4 bases to trimming and J lost 5 bases, with 20 bases between them. The CDR3 loop spans 16 amino acids. CDR1 is MNHNS and CDR2 is SASEGT in the germline V gene. DNA for the CDR3: TGTGCCAGCAGTGGGCTACAGGGCGTCGGGTCGGAGACCCAGTACTTC. It yields the protein CASSGLQGVGSETQYF.

V gene TRBV6-4 combines with J gene TRBJ2-1, with 8 bases aligning to TRBD2. The CDR3 contains 15 residues. CDR1 is MRHNA, CDR2 SNTAGT, per germline. V lost 4 bases, J lost 5 bases, and 7 bases stayed unmatched. CDR3 region: CASSGFGGANNEQFF. In DNA form, the CDR3 reads TGTGCCAGCAGTGGGTTCGGGGGGGCTAACAATGAGCAGTTCTTC.

V usage is TRBV7-6 and J usage is TRBJ2-1; 8 positions match TRBD2. Germline trimming cut 5 bases from V and 0 bases from J; bases unmatched to any gene: 6. This CDR3 is built from 16 residues. The germline gives CDR1 SGHVS, CDR2 FNYEAQ. CDR3 sequence (DNA): TGTGCCAGCAGCCCCCTACTAGCGGACTCCTACAATGAGCAGTTCTTC. Protein: CASSPLLADSYNEQFF.